This T cell receptor beta chain is drawn from a study of blood T cell repertoires in COVID-19. Background on the study: Some COVID-19 samples were acute and others convalescent; all came from the United States, Italy and Spain. PBMCs, B-cell-depleted T cells, or T cells were the source of the cDNA or gDNA that made up the material.

Here immunoSEQ multiplex PCR was the method, and the copy in TCRdb shows in-frame clones only, minus some. This sample has around 250,000 clones; 70% to 85% occur once, and the top ten carry about 2%. V lost 1 base and J lost 5; bases outside the gene matches: 8. The length of the CDR3 is 16 residues. Germline assignment: CDR1 LGHNA and CDR2 YNFKEQ. Only a few counts were recorded for this clone. The chain couples TRBV4-2 to TRBJ2-3; 8 nucleotides align to TRBD2. The specimen sequenced was peripheral blood. This clonotype originated in a woman at least 80 years old with acute or convalescent COVID-19. The CDR3 protein is CASSQVFSGSKDTQYF. The CDR3 coding sequence is TGTGCCAGCAGCCAAGTTTTCAGCGGGAGTAAAGATACGCAGTATTTT.